This record looks at one T cell receptor (beta chain) sequence and its context. No antigen is known for it. Sample-barcoded 5' priming and a J-beta primer mix drove a second PCR of roughly 6 to 12 cycles. The authors tagged each cDNA molecule using a template-switch adaptor with 12 random nucleotides. TCRdb redid the calling of the 5' RACE reads with MiXCR, one entry per CDR3 protein. Of over 1,300,000 distinct CDR3 sequences in the sample, 55% to 75% are singletons; the top ten hold more than 6%. The authors extracted at least 5 micrograms of total RNA per sample. The entry originates in a study of blood T cells in healthy people across ages. Study-wide results and caveats: Observed TCR beta diversity showed a strong correlation with the percentage of naive T cells as measured by flow cytometry. Long-lived donors had more naive CD4+ cells and higher diversity than aged donors.

CDR1 is MNHEY, CDR2 SVGAGI, per germline. The CDR3 loop spans 15 amino acids. V lost 5 bases to trimming and J lost 8 bases, with 19 bases between them. Sequencing used blood. J is TRBJ2-1 and V is TRBV6-5; no firm D call. The clonotype was recovered from a man in his late teens or twenties in good health. The CDR3 coding sequence is TGTGCCAGCAGTCCCGATCCCCATTACGGCGATGAGCAGTTCTTC. As protein: CASSPDPHYGDEQFF.